Detailed here is one T cell receptor beta chain. Antigen specificity is unknown. The data were taken from a study of T cell responses to AZD1222 COVID-19 vaccine. CDR3 length equals 15 residues. Germline V CDR1 and CDR2: SGHVS, FQNEAQ. V dropped 1 base and J dropped 0 bases, with 7 bases sitting between them. Whole-study results and caveats: Baseline serology detected seropositivity in only a handful of AZD1222 recipients. Among vaccine-associated CD4 TCRs, coverage spanned spike, with dominance at 160-218 and 743-854. Donors in the cohort were predominantly white British and more often female, and clonal diversity was possibly underestimated.

Sequencing was performed with immunoSEQ multiplex PCR; in TCRdb, only in-frame clones are kept and a portion is missing. The sample comprises 150,000 to 200,000 clones, 85% to 95% of which are singletons, and 1.5% to 2% rests with the top ten. This chain connects TRBV7-8 to TRBJ1-5; D remains unclear. The sequences come from peripheral blood, collected 28 days after the second AZD1222 dose. The sequence derives from an adult who received the AZD1222 COVID-19 vaccine. The CDR3 reads CASSLGAGSNQPQHF. The DNA of the CDR3 is TGTGCCAGCAGCTTAGGGGCCGGTAGCAATCAGCCCCAGCATTTT. Combining the CDR3 with reference TRBV7-8 and TRBJ1-5 gives the whole variable domain GAGVSQSPRYKVAKRGQDVALRCDPISGHVSLFWYQQALGQGPEFLTYFQNEAQLDKSGLPSDRFFAERPEGSVSTLKIQRTQQEDSAVYLCASSLGAGSNQPQHFGDGTRLSIL.